This T cell receptor beta chain is drawn from a study of T cell responses to AZD1222 COVID-19 vaccine. Study results and caveats: The span of vaccine-associated CD4 TCRs extended across spike, with dominance at 160-218 and 743-854. An increase in Spike-specific TCR breadth and depth was observed after two AZD1222 doses. At baseline, seropositivity was found in only six or seven AZD1222 recipients.

Germline CDR1 is MGHRA and CDR2 is YSYEKL. This CDR3 has 14 amino acids. V was pared by 4 bases and J by 3 bases, with 12 bases between. Sequencing was performed with immunoSEQ multiplex PCR; in TCRdb, only in-frame clones are kept and a portion is missing. Among 95,000 to 150,000 clones listed, more than 80% were seen once. For this clone: The target antigen is unknown.

This receptor was obtained from an adult who received the AZD1222 COVID-19 vaccine. Sample: peripheral blood, taken 28 days after the second AZD1222 dose. The chain combines TRBV4-1 with TRBJ1-1; D gene ambiguous. The CDR3 reads CASSPGRRDTEAFF. The CDR3 region has the DNA TGCGCCAGCAGCCCGGGGAGGAGGGACACTGAAGCTTTCTTT.